This T cell receptor beta chain was identified in a study of blood T cell repertoires in COVID-19. Study-wide context: From T cells, B-cell-depleted T cells, or PBMCs came the material, which was cDNA or gDNA.

Sequencing used immunoSEQ multiplex PCR; TCRdb keeps in-frame clones, though not all of them. The sample consists of 170,000 or so clones, 75% to 90% of them appearing once. The CDR3 has 16 amino acids. Per germline, CDR1 PRHDT and CDR2 FYEKMQ (reference sequence). All enrollees were roughly 18 to 95 years old and from under 25 US areas. V gene TRBV13 combines with J gene TRBJ2-5; D is possibly TRBD1 (6 bases). Matching the DNA end better, TRBJ2-7 makes the J call doubtful. This TCR derives from a man aged 40-50 years who had recovered from COVID-19. Sample: PBMCs or T cells enriched from blood (not recorded which). The CDR3 sequence: CASSLGRGRGAYEQYF. DNA for the CDR3: TGTGCCAGCAGCTTAGGCCGGGGCAGGGGAGCCTACGAGCAGTACTTC.